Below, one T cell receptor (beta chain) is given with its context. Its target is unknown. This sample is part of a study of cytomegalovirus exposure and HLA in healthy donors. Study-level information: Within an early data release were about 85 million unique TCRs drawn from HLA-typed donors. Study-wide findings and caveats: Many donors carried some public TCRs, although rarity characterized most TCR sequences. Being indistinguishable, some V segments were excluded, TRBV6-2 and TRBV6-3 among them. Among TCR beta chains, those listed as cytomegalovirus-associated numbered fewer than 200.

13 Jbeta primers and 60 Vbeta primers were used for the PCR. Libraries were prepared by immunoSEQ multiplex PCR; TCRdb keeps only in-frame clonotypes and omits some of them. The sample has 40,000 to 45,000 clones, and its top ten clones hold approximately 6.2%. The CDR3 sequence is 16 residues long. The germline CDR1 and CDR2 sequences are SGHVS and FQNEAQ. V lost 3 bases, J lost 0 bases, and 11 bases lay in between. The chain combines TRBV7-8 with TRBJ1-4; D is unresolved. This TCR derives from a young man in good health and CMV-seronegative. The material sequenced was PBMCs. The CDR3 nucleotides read TGTGCCAGCAGCTTTTGGGCAGCTACAACTAATGAAAAACTGTTTTTT. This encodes CASSFWAATTNEKLFF.